The source of this T cell receptor (beta chain) is a study of Ad26.COV2.S vaccination and SARS-CoV-2 variants. Across the study: Administration of Ad26.COV2.S was intramuscular, either once or twice 56 days apart.

V was cut by 5 bases and J by 2 bases, with 15 bases left in between. The CDR3 sequence is 15 residues long. From germline, CDR1 is LNHNV and CDR2 YYDKDF (reference sequence). Libraries were prepared by immunoSEQ multiplex PCR; TCRdb keeps only in-frame clonotypes and omits some of them. Of about 470,000 clones listed, 90% are singletons. As to treatment: some 19 received Ad26.COV2.S at low or high dose, single or two shots; 5 received placebo; per-sample allocation not given. It was on day 63 after the first vaccine or placebo injection that samples were taken. The receptor was derived from a person between 18 and 65 years old who received the Ad26.COV2.S COVID-19 vaccine or a placebo. The input for sequencing was peripheral blood, taken in a trial of Ad26.COV2.S vaccine versus placebo. The chain links TRBV15 to TRBJ1-1, with D possibly being TRBD1 (6 bases). CDR3 in DNA: TGTGCCACCAGCGGCCCTCGGGACATTAACACTGAAGCTTTCTTT. Amino acids: CATSGPRDINTEAFF.